The 22 T cell receptor beta chains below were found in one sample sequenced in a study of a mutant IDH1 vaccine in newly diagnosed glioma (dated by TCRdb to the early 2020s). Their cognate antigens are unknown. The label giving this sample's time point can be read as: week 47, end of study. Every vaccine dose consisted of 300 ug of a 20-mer mutant IDH1 peptide in Montanide, administered subcutaneously together with topical imiquimod. Libraries were built with the immunoSEQ multiplex PCR assay. In its TCRdb copy, this immuneACCESS table keeps in-frame sequences only and misses some clones. Where compared with another copy, unresolved V genes explain less than half of these, and the others have no known cause. For this sample there are roughly 56,000 clones; over 70% appear just once. Of the sample, over 4.5% falls within the top ten clones. The sample in question was PBMCs, obtained from a glioma patient whose treatment included an IDH1 peptide vaccine. These receptors were obtained from a man aged 50 to 60 with glioma.

The rearrangement joins TRBV5-1 to TRBJ1-4; D not resolved. There are 15 residues in the CDR3. CDR1 and CDR2 from the germline V gene are SGHRS and YFSETQ. Deletions cut 2 bases from V and 0 bases from J, with 8 bases between. This CDR3 reads CASSFGTTTNEKLFF. CDR3 coding DNA: TGCGCCAGCAGCTTTGGCACAACAACTAATGAAAAACTGTTTTTT.

The table lists this clone with a count of one. This rearrangement joins TRBV25-1 to TRBJ2-1; D is perhaps TRBD1 or TRBD2 (5 bases each). This CDR3 comprises 16 residues. Trimming cost V 5 bases and J 6 bases, with 20 bases left between them. Germline V gene data show CDR1 as MGHDK and CDR2 as SYGVNS. The CDR3 protein is CASSPLLQSGGNEQFF. CDR3 in DNA: TGTGCCAGCAGTCCACTACTCCAGAGTGGGGGCAATGAGCAGTTCTTC.

The chain recombines TRBV6-1 with TRBJ1-6, with 9 bases aligning to TRBD1. This CDR3 region has 15 residues. The germline gives CDR1 MNHNS, CDR2 SASEGT. Unmatched junction bases numbered 5, after V lost 4 bases and J lost 7 bases. This CDR3 is CASSARGQGNSPLHF. CDR3 bases: TGTGCCAGCAGTGCGAGGGGACAGGGAAATTCACCCCTCCACTTT.

The chain carries TRBV4-1 and TRBJ2-7; D unresolved. The CDR3 has 18 residues. V shed 1 base and J shed 0 bases, with 19 bases lying between them. Germline V CDR1 and CDR2: MGHRA, YSYEKL. The CDR3 sequence is CASSQGPPATGSSYEQYF. CDR3 DNA sequence: TGCGCCAGCAGCCAAGGTCCGCCGGCGACGGGTAGCTCCTACGAGCAGTACTTC.

Ten or more counts support this clone. The genes are TRBV30 and TRBJ1-4; D may be TRBD1 (6 bases). The V end was cut by 4 bases, the J end by 4 bases, with 13 bases between. The germline V gene encodes CDR1 GTSNPN and CDR2 SVGIG (reference sequence). This CDR3 is built from 14 residues. The CDR3 loop reads CAWKEQGGNEKLFF. The DNA of the CDR3 is TGTGCCTGGAAAGAACAGGGAGGTAATGAAAAACTGTTTTTT.

V is TRBV4-1 and J is TRBJ2-6, with D possibly being TRBD1 (5 bases). Trimming removed 4 bases at V and 0 bases at J, with 10 bases between. This CDR3 is 16 amino acids long. Germline V gene lookup returns CDR1 MGHRA and CDR2 YSYEKL. CDR3 nucleotides: TGCGCCAGCAGCCCGGACAACCTCTCTGGGGCCAACGTCCTGACTTTC. Its protein is CASSPDNLSGANVLTF.

CDR3 protein: CASSAAGRETQYF. CDR3 nucleotides: TGTGCCAGCAGCGCAGCGGGTAGGGAGACCCAGTACTTC. The J gene is TRBJ2-5, the V gene TRBV9; a possible D gene is TRBD2 (6 bases). Looked up from germline, CDR1 is SGDLS and CDR2 is YYNGEE. The CDR3 consists of 13 residues. Between the trimmed V and J ends, which lost 3 bases and 5 bases, there was a span of 11 bases. Drawing the rest from reference TRBV9 and TRBJ2-5, the complete variable domain is DSGVTQTPKHLITATGQRVTLRCSPRSGDLSVYWYQQSLDQGLQFLIQYYNGEERAKGNILERFSAQQFPDLHSELNLSSLELGDSALYFCASSAAGRETQYFGPGTRLLVL.

This clone is a singleton in its sample. The chain is built from TRBV9 and TRBJ2-2; weak D call: TRBD1 (5 bases). Per the germline V gene, CDR1 is SGDLS and CDR2 is YYNGEE. The germline V and J ends were trimmed by 1 base and 4 bases, with 8 bases remaining between them. The CDR3 totals 14 residues. The CDR3 loop is CASSVLQGTGELFF. The DNA of the CDR3 is TGTGCCAGCAGCGTATTGCAGGGCACCGGGGAGCTGTTTTTT.

This clone was seen more than once but under ten times. The V gene is TRBV30, the J gene TRBJ2-5; 12 bases are a match to TRBD2. V gave up 7 bases and J gave up 4 bases; unmatched junction bases: 7. The CDR3 runs to 14 residues. Germline CDR1 is GTSNPN and CDR2 is SVGIG (reference sequence). The CDR3 here is CAFQKLAGGETQYF. CDR3 nucleotide sequence: TGTGCCTTTCAAAAACTAGCGGGGGGAGAGACCCAGTACTTC.

V usage is TRBV5-1 and J usage is TRBJ2-5; weak D call: TRBD1 (8 bases). The germline CDR1 and CDR2 sequences are SGHRS and YFSETQ. The length of the CDR3 is 14 residues. The V and J ends lost 4 bases and 5 bases respectively, with 15 bases between them. The CDR3 loop reads CASSPTGGGETQYF. CDR3 DNA: TGCGCCAGCAGCCCAACAGGGGGAGGGGAGACCCAGTACTTC. The whole variable domain, remainder taken from reference TRBV5-1 and TRBJ2-5, is KAGVTQTPRYLIKTRGQQVTLSCSPISGHRSVSWYQQTPGQGLQFLFEYFSETQRNKGNFPGRFSGRQFSNSRSEMNVSTLELGDSALYLCASSPTGGGETQYFGPGTRLLVL.

The rearrangement links TRBV7-8 to TRBJ2-7; 8 bases are shared with TRBD1. This CDR3 is built from 14 residues. Losses at the gene ends were 3 bases for V and 2 bases for J; bases not matched to a gene: 3. Germline assignment: CDR1 SGHVS and CDR2 FQNEAQ. In nucleotides, the CDR3 is TGTGCCAGCAGCTTCGGGACAGGCCCCTACGAGCAGTACTTC. This encodes CASSFGTGPYEQYF.

The chain recombines TRBV19 with TRBJ1-6; D not certain. V was cut by 0 bases and J by 9 bases, with 6 bases left in between. The CDR3 is 13 amino acids. Germline V CDR1 and CDR2: LNHDA, SQIVND (reference sequence). The CDR3 spells CASSIDRRSPLHF. The CDR3 DNA reads as TGTGCCAGTAGTATAGACCGACGTTCACCCCTCCACTTT.

The rearrangement links TRBV7-3 to TRBJ2-3, with 9 bases lining up with TRBD2. This CDR3 spans 15 amino acids. With 1 base clipped from V and 4 bases from J, the junction kept 3 bases outside the gene matches. Germline V gene sequence: CDR1 SGHTA, CDR2 FQGTGA. The CDR3: CASSLIAGEADTQYF. The CDR3 nucleotides are TGTGCCAGCAGCTTAATAGCGGGAGAAGCAGATACGCAGTATTTT. Full variable domain (remainder filled in from reference TRBV7-3 and TRBJ2-3): GAGVSQTPSNKVTEKGKYVELRCDPISGHTALYWYRQSLGQGPEFLIYFQGTGAADDSGLPNDRFFAVRPEGSVSTLKIQRTERGDSAVYLCASSLIAGEADTQYFGPGTRLTVL.

The CDR3 protein is CASSNKTDEAFF. Here the CDR3 DNA reads TGTGCCAGCAGCAATAAGACGGATGAAGCTTTCTTT. The chain combines TRBV21-1 with TRBJ1-1. TRBV21-1 has pseudogene status. This CDR3 is 12 amino acids long.

This clone was found a few times. The chain joins TRBV18 to TRBJ2-2; D is ambiguous. V lost 1 base, J lost 3 bases, and 3 bases lay in between. The germline V gene has CDR1 KGHSH and CDR2 LQKENI. The CDR3 totals 13 residues. The CDR3 region has the DNA TGTGCCAGCTCACCACGAGACACCGGGGAGCTGTTTTTT. Encoded protein: CASSPRDTGELFF.

To note about this clone: Other DNA sequences in the sample encode the same CDR3. The rearrangement links TRBV20-1 to TRBJ2-7; TRBD1 is a possible D gene (6 bases). Looked up from germline, CDR1 is DFQATT and CDR2 is SNEGSKA (reference sequence). V was trimmed by 2 bases and J by 6 bases, leaving 8 bases between them. The CDR3 is 11 amino acids. CDR3 sequence (DNA): TGCAGTGCTAGAAGAGGGGGCGAGCAGTACTTC. It encodes CSARRGGEQYF.

The rearrangement joins TRBV27 to TRBJ1-4, with D unclear. In germline, CDR1 is MNHEY, CDR2 SMNVEV (reference sequence). The germline V and J ends were trimmed by 8 bases and 8 bases, with 18 bases remaining between them. CDR3 length: 14 amino acids. The CDR3 coding sequence is TGTGCCAGCGCTTCTGGCTTATTACGGGAAAAACTGTTTTTT. It codes for CASASGLLREKLFF.

The chain recombines TRBV5-1 with TRBJ2-3; D not certain. The CDR3 is 14 residues long. Per germline, CDR1 SGHRS and CDR2 YFSETQ. The germline V and J ends were trimmed by 0 bases and 0 bases, with 5 bases remaining between them. CDR3 in DNA: TGCGCCAGCAGCTTGGCTTCAAGCACAGATACGCAGTATTTT. It is translated as CASSLASSTDTQYF.

In DNA form, the CDR3 reads TGTGCCAGCAGCCCTCAGGGTCCCCGGGAGACCCAGTACTTC. Encoded protein: CASSPQGPRETQYF. This sequence joins TRBV14 and TRBJ2-5; D might be TRBD1 (5 bases). CDR1 SGHDN and CDR2 FVKESK come from the germline V gene. This CDR3 comprises 14 residues. Trimming took 4 bases from V and 5 from J, leaving 14 bases between them.

The CDR3 protein is CASSSGLVRSSYEQYF. As DNA, the CDR3 is TGTGCCAGCAGTTCGGGACTAGTTCGGAGCTCCTACGAGCAGTACTTC. The chain couples TRBV6-5 to TRBJ2-7; TRBD2 matches 8 bases. The CDR3 length is 16 residues. V was clipped by 4 bases and J by 0 bases; unmatched bases: 8. Germline V gene sequence: CDR1 MNHEY, CDR2 SVGAGI.

This rearrangement joins TRBV5-5 to TRBJ2-7; unclear D gene. This CDR3 contains 13 residues. The germline CDR1 and CDR2 sequences are SGHKS and YYEKEE (reference sequence). V was cut by 4 bases and J by 10 bases, with 18 bases left in between. The CDR3: CASSVIDLRGQYF. DNA of the CDR3: TGTGCCAGCAGCGTTATAGATCTACGAGGACAGTACTTC.

This clone was seen a single time. The rearrangement joins TRBV5-4 to TRBJ2-7, with D possibly being TRBD1 or TRBD2 (6 bases each). The CDR3 consists of 13 residues. Trimming cost V 3 bases and J 5 bases, with 12 bases left between them. Germline V CDR1 and CDR2: SGHNT, YYREEE (reference sequence). The CDR3 reads CASSSEGGHEQYF. DNA of the CDR3: TGTGCCAGCAGCTCCGAGGGGGGCCACGAGCAGTACTTC.